A selection of T cell receptor beta chains follows, all from one sample in a study of vaccination effects on CD4 cells after COVID-19. Their recognized antigens are unknown. The data were produced by immunoSEQ multiplex PCR, yet TCRdb's version contains in-frame clones alone and is incomplete. The sample has 37,000 or so clones, over 65% seen once. The specimen comprised CD4+ T cells from PBMCs cultured with HCoV-OC43 spike peptides, sampled before COVID-19 vaccination. All receptors come from a human donor who received a COVID-19 vaccine. Each CDR3 is given without its conserved first and last residue. Each record gives: CDR3 protein, V gene, D gene, J gene. The D gene is left open where the match is weak.

CDR3 protein: AITGDRFNQPQH
V gene: TRBV10-3
D gene: -
J gene: TRBJ1-5

CDR3 protein: AVTRGAMNTEAF
V gene: TRBV11-1
D gene: -
J gene: TRBJ1-1

CDR3 protein: ASSFMGGSYEQY
V gene: TRBV27
D gene: -
J gene: TRBJ2-7

CDR3 protein: ASSLGRLVYNEQF
V gene: TRBV5-7
D gene: -
J gene: TRBJ2-1

CDR3 protein: ASSLVYMGEGNTIY
V gene: TRBV5-1
D gene: -
J gene: TRBJ1-3

CDR3 protein: ASSFNGGNQPQH
V gene: TRBV5-1
D gene: -
J gene: TRBJ1-5

CDR3 protein: ASSQDRDYQETQY
V gene: TRBV14
D gene: -
J gene: TRBJ2-5

CDR3 protein: ASSLDGAVNTEAF
V gene: TRBV7-8
D gene: -
J gene: TRBJ1-1

CDR3 protein: ASSPPIGQSADEQF
V gene: TRBV5-1
D gene: -
J gene: TRBJ2-1

CDR3 protein: ASSHNPGGGYNEQF
V gene: TRBV4-2
D gene: TRBD2
J gene: TRBJ2-1

CDR3 protein: ASRNQGREKLF
V gene: TRBV12-3/TRBV12-4
D gene: -
J gene: TRBJ1-4

CDR3 protein: ASKGWTPGLAGGGEQF
V gene: TRBV27
D gene: TRBD2
J gene: TRBJ2-1

CDR3 protein: ASSLPGADIQY
V gene: TRBV12-3/TRBV12-4
D gene: -
J gene: TRBJ2-4

CDR3 protein: ASSVAGDTQY
V gene: TRBV9
D gene: -
J gene: TRBJ2-3